There are a few counts of the clone carrying this T cell receptor (beta chain). Its specificity is not known. This record belongs to a study of lymphopenia after photon versus proton radiotherapy. Overall study results and limits: Under photons, naive T cells and diversity fell while effector/memory populations rose.

Germline V lookup: CDR1 MGHRA, CDR2 YSYEKL. The CDR3 spans 13 residues. V was clipped by 1 base and J by 5 bases, with 8 bases between them. Measured with immunoSEQ multiplex PCR; TCRdb has only the in-frame clones, and not every one. The sample contains 25,000 to 30,000 clones, roughly 86% of which appear only once. Sequenced here: peripheral blood, sampled from a patient treated with photon-based radiotherapy. The rearrangement joins TRBV4-1 to TRBJ2-5, with D unclear. The receptor was derived from a man in his fifties or sixties with gastric cancer. The CDR3 region has the DNA TGCGCCAGCAGCCAAGTAGGTTCGGAGACCCAGTACTTC. This codes for CASSQVGSETQYF.